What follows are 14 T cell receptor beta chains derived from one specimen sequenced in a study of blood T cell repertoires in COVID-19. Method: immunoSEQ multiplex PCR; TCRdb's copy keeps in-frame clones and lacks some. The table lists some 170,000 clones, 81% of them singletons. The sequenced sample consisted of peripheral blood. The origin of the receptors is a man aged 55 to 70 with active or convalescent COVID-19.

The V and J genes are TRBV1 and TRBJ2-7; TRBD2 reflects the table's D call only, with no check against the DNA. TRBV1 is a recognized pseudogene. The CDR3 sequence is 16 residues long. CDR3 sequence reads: CTSSQEPSANTYEQYF. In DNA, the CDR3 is TGCACCAGCAGCCAAGAGCCAAGCGCTAATACCTACGAGCAGTACTTC.

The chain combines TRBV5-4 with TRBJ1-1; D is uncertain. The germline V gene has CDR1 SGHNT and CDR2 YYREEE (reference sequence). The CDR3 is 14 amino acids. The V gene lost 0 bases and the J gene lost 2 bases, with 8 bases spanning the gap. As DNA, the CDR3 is TGTGCCAGCAGCTTGGACAGATCAAACACTGAAGCTTTCTTT. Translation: CASSLDRSNTEAFF.

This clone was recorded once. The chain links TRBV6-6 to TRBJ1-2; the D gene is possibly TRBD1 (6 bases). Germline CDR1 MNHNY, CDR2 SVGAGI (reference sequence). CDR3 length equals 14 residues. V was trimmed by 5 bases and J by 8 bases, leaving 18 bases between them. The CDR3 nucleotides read TGTGCCAGCAGTGGCGAGGGGGTGGGGAAGGGCTACACCTTC. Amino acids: CASSGEGVGKGYTF.

This CDR3 is CASSVDQGAGNTIYF. DNA of the CDR3: TGTGCCAGCAGCGTAGATCAGGGGGCGGGAAACACCATATATTTT. The V and J genes are TRBV9 and TRBJ1-3; TRBD1 agrees at 8 bases. Germline V gives CDR1 SGDLS, CDR2 YYNGEE. This CDR3 is built from 15 residues. The V gene end was trimmed by 0 bases and the J gene end by 4 bases; junction bases not matched to a gene: 3. The variable domain in full, with the rest retrieved from reference TRBV9 and TRBJ1-3, is DSGVTQTPKHLITATGQRVTLRCSPRSGDLSVYWYQQSLDQGLQFLIQYYNGEERAKGNILERFSAQQFPDLHSELNLSSLELGDSALYFCASSVDQGAGNTIYFGEGSWLTVV.

The chain's CDR3 is CASSLGVYEQYF. The CDR3, as DNA: TGTGCCAGCAGCTTGGGCGTTTACGAGCAGTACTTC. V is TRBV5-6 and J is TRBJ2-7; D gene uncertain. The V and J ends lost 0 bases and 4 bases respectively, with 5 bases between them. The CDR3 extends over 12 amino acids. CDR1 and CDR2 from the germline V gene are SGHDT and YYEEEE.

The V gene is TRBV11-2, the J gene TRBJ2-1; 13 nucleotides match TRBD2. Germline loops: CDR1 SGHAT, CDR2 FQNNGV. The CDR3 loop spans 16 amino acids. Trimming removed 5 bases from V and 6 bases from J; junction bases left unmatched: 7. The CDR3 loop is CASSPALAGGPNEQFF. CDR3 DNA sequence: TGTGCCAGCAGCCCCGCACTAGCGGGAGGGCCCAATGAGCAGTTCTTC.

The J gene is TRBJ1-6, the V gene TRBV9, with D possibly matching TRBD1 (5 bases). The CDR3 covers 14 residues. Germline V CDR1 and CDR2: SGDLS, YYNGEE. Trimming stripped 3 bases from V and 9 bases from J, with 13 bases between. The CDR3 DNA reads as TGTGCCAGCAGCGCGGACACCAATAGTTCACCCCTCCACTTT. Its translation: CASSADTNSSPLHF.

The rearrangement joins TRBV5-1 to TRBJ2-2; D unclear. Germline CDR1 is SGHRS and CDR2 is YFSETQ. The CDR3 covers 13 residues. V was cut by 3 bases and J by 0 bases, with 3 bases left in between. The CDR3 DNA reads TGCGCCAGCAGCTCCGCGAACACCGGGGAGCTGTTTTTT. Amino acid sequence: CASSSANTGELFF.

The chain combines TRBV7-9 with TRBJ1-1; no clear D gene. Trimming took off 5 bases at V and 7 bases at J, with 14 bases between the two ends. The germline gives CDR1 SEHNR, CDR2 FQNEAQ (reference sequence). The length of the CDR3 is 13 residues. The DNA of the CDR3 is TGTGCCAGCAGCCTTCGGACGGCGGGTGAAGCTTTCTTT. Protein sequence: CASSLRTAGEAFF.

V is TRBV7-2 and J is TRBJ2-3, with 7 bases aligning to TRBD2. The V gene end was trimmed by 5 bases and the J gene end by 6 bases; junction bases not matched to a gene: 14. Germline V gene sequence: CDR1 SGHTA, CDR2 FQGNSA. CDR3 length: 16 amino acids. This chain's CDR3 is CASSPWRSGAGDTQYF. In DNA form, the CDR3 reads TGTGCCAGCAGCCCTTGGCGGTCGGGAGCGGGGGATACGCAGTATTTT.

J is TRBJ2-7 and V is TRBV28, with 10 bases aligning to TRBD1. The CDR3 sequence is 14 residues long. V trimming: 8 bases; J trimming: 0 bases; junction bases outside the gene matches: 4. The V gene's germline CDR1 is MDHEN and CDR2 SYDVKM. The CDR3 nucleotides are TGTGCCAGCTCCGGACAGGGGGGCTCCTACGAGCAGTACTTC. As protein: CASSGQGGSYEQYF.

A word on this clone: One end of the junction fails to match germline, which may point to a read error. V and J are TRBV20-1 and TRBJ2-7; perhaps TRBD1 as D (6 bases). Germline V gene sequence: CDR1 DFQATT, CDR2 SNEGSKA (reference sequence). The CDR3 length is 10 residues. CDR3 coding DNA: TGCAGTGCTAGCCAGGGGCGCAATAACTTC. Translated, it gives CSASQGRNNF.

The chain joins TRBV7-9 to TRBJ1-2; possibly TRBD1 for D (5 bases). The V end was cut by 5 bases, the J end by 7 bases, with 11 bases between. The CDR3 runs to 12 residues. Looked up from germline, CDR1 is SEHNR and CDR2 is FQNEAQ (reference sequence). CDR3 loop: CASSPPGGGYTF. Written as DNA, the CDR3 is TGTGCCAGCAGCCCCCCGGGGGGTGGCTACACCTTC.

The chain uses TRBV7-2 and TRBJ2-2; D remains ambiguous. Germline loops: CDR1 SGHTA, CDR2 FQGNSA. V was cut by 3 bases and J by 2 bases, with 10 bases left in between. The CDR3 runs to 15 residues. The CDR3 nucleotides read TGTGCCAGCAGCTTGTTTGAACTCAACACCGGGGAGCTGTTTTTT. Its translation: CASSLFELNTGELFF.